This TCR beta chain stems from a study of cytomegalovirus exposure and HLA in healthy donors (dated by TCRdb to 2016 to 2017). For the study in its entirety: An earlier analysis of roughly 610 of the donors reported 276 Gb of sequence data and roughly 120 million unique TCR beta sequences obtained from roughly 180 million T cells. Roughly 300 gigabases of sequencing data and tens of millions of unique TCR sequences were included in an early release covering around 600 HLA-typed donors. Of the roughly 400 genotyped donors, about 80% fell in the genetic ancestry cluster associated with self-reported Caucasian donors. The study was designed to test whether signatures of past pathogen exposure could be identified by cataloging public T cell receptors. Using immunosequencing, the study profiled T cell repertoires from about 650 subjects and related those repertoires to cytomegalovirus serostatus. A separate validation cohort of about 110 different subjects was used in addition to the approximately 700-subject first cohort. The study combined high-throughput TCR immunosequencing, statistical association of individual TCRs with disease status, and machine learning to predict cytomegalovirus infection status. In a later analysis, previously published TCR beta repertoires from 550 to 750 donors were re-analyzed and high-resolution HLA genotyping was added so that TCR occurrence patterns could be studied. Rather than drawing on any new phenotypic data, the later analysis identified candidate immune exposures from TCR beta sequences and the way those sequences occurred across donors. An earlier analysis of 587 of the donors applied high-throughput TCR beta sequencing to assess whether each TCR beta V gene segment acted as functional or pseudogenic. Donor age, sex, ethnicity and CMV serostatus were compiled together with the repertoire data. Genome-wide SNP genotypes for about three fifths of the roughly 670 donors were used in a later genetic analysis, which treated that subset as a discovery cohort. All discovery cohort repertoires had been generated using a single sequencing platform. Both class I and class II loci were covered by HLA typing, at four-digit resolution. Typing coverage varied by locus: roughly 629-640 donors for A, B, C, DRB1 and DQB1; some 520 for DQA1; over 600 for DPA1; 400 to 480 for DPB1. A few DR-DQ haplotypes were handled as single units for association and clustering because linkage in the cohort was strong. Among roughly 400 genotyped donors of the cohort, an average of around 250,000 unique TCR beta nucleotide sequences was sequenced per donor, of which roughly 18% were non-productive.

General study outcomes and caveats: The authors suggested that the approach could potentially be generalized to other disease states and immunological phenotypes. A further reported finding was that TCR beta sequences accurately predicted the HLA-A and HLA-B alleles for most subjects in the first cohort. A later analysis associated around 16,000 TCR beta sequences with specific HLA alleles at a false discovery rate of 0.05. Immune exposure information for the cohort was limited to CMV serostatus. Presence/absence analyses assumed roughly uniform sequencing depth across donors, an assumption that may not hold. In a later analysis, HLA-associated TCR beta chains showed more clonal expansion and lower generation probabilities than non-associated chains that were equally common. Because some donors lacked HLA typing at each locus, the association tests relied only on the typed subset. According to a later analysis, parvovirus B19, influenza, CMV and Epstein-Barr virus appeared linked to several top co-occurrence clusters. The earlier analysis of approximately 590 of the donors excluded about 16 rarely observed V segments, including chromosome 9 orphons, because counts were too low. When HLA alleles, especially DR and DQ, strongly co-occurred, attributing TCR associations to individual alleles was difficult. Three of the identified cytomegalovirus-associated TCR beta chains were confirmed in vitro to be specific for cytomegalovirus antigens. Some IMGT-functional V segments, including TRBV6-2 and TRBV6-3, could not be told apart with the 87-base-pair reads, so those segments were excluded. In a later analysis, TCR association rates were found to vary across HLA loci, with the most associated TCRs seen for DRB1 alleles and the fewest for HLA-C alleles. Most CMV-associated TCR beta chains appeared to be HLA-restricted in a later analysis, and the HLA associations seemed to be driven largely by CMV exposure. Most TCR sequences were observed very rarely across donors, whereas some public TCRs were present in many individuals. A group of highly shared sequence variants was considered likely to be a technical artifact of the sequencing pipeline. Correlated functional status among segregating V segments might be attributable to linkage disequilibrium, but an unknown experimental factor could not be ruled out. A later genetic analysis reported fewer N-insertions in productive TCRs among donors in an Asian-associated ancestry cluster than the roughly 700-donor mean. The classifier was reported to diagnose cytomegalovirus status with high specificity and sensitivity in both the original and validation cohorts. V-gene and J-gene trimming of TCR beta chains was associated with a missense DCLRE1C variant in a later genetic analysis, and the association was replicated in an independent cohort. The study listed 150 to 200 TCR beta chains as associated with cytomegalovirus. In this cohort, only TCR beta chains were sequenced, and detectable features were limited by the absence of alpha or paired-chain data. An earlier analysis of roughly 570 of the donors showed that most TCR beta V segments appeared in productive rearrangements either about 90% or about 30% of the time, which broadly matched IMGT annotations.

The germline ends are 14 bases apart after V is trimmed by 5 bases and J by 3 bases. Via the germline V gene (reference sequence), CDR1 is LNHDA and CDR2 SQIVND. From cysteine to phenylalanine, the CDR3 is 15 amino acids long. CDR3 DNA only is kept here, 45 bases in frame from base 1. In total, fewer than 750 healthy bone marrow donors made up the cohort. At the time of sampling, all cohort members were nominally healthy, though unrecorded immune exposures were likely present. The donor tested CMV seropositive and was one of the 289 seropositive cohort members. Every donor gave a peripheral blood sample, and the peripheral blood mononuclear cells from that sample were used for TCR beta sequencing. Genomic DNA extraction from the blood cell samples was performed with the Qiagen DNeasy Blood Extraction Kit. Library construction relied on the immunoSEQ multiplex PCR assay. The multiplex PCR relied on a mix of 60 forward primers for TCR Vbeta segments and 13 reverse primers for TCR Jbeta segments. A multiplex PCR assay on genomic DNA amplified the CDR3 region of rearranged TCR beta genes. The amplified TCR beta libraries were sequenced on the Illumina HiSeq System as 87-base-pair reads. The paper's data handling went like this. A later analysis counted tens of millions of unique TCR beta chains across the 550 to 700 repertoires, and some 12 million of these chains were shared by at least two donors. Raw reads were error-corrected and collapsed into unique sequences with a nearest-neighbor algorithm that merged closely related sequences to remove PCR and sequencing errors. CDR3 sequences were aligned to IMGT reference sequences to assign V, D and J gene segments. For a sequence to be retained, a match of at least six nucleotides to both a V gene segment and a J gene segment was required. Rearrangements were classified as productive when the CDR3 lacked stop codons and remained in frame with V and J, and all other rearrangements were classified as non-productive. Following IMGT convention, CDR3 was defined as the stretch from the second conserved V-encoded cysteine up to the conserved J-encoded phenylalanine. In an earlier analysis of just under 600 of the donors, sequences lacking an unambiguous match to a single V gene segment were excluded. In an earlier analysis of some 590 of the donors, a V segment was called functional when productive rearrangements were above 56.7%, and segregating when the standard deviation between donors exceeded 5%. A statistical classification framework was developed to diagnose cytomegalovirus status using the catalog of TCR beta chain sequences. In a later analysis, V and J genes were assigned by comparing TCR nucleotide sequences against IMGT/GENE-DB human TR gene sequences. In a later analysis, CDR3 sequences and most-parsimonious VDJ recombination scenarios were assigned using the TCRdist pipeline. In a later analysis, every TCR beta chain was defined by the combination of its CDR3 amino acid sequence and its V-gene family, and reads without a unique V-gene family were dropped. To address suspected cross-contamination and a sequencing artifact, a later analysis removed 550 to 750 highly shared, low-generation-probability nucleotide sequences. A later analysis calculated a clonal expansion index for each public chain from normalized within-repertoire ranks of inferred template counts. A later analysis computed generation probabilities with a VDJ recombination model fitted to out-of-frame rearrangements, and checked the results against IGoR. In a later analysis, hypergeometric tests were used to score TCR-TCR, TCR-HLA and TCR-CMV co-occurrence, with a repertoire-size bias correction applied to TCR pairs. False discovery rates were estimated in a later analysis by permuting HLA or CMV assignments 20 times. In a later analysis, co-occurring TCRs were grouped using DBSCAN, with TCRdist sequence similarity added in when clustering inside HLA-allele-positive subsets. Repertoires with fewer than 30,000 or more than 120,000 public chains, plus five repertoires with anomalous nucleotide sharing, were excluded from co-occurrence clustering. The table comes from immuneACCESS by way of TCRdb, which keeps in-frame sequences with V and J called. Part of the clones is missing from these tables; in studies checked, under half for an unresolved V gene and the rest for unknown reasons. For V, J and clone size, that table is used; D and trimming come from the DNA. For this sample the table gives 95,000 to 150,000 clones, of which more than 60% were detected only once. The ten largest account for about 2.5% of the sample.

Concerning this clone: Its antigen remains undetermined. Per-base quality was not reported, and no clone a single base away is much larger than it.

The sequence joins TRBV19 to TRBJ2-1, with a tentative D gene TRBD2 over 6 matching bases. Sequenced material: PBMCs. The clonotype was recovered from a woman in her 40s in good health and CMV-seropositive. The CDR3: CASSAGTPFYNEQFF. The nucleotide sequence reads as follows: TGTGCCAGTAGTGCAGGGACTCCGTTCTACAATGAGCAGTTCTTC.